This TCR beta chain was documented in a study of regulatory T cells in long-lasting Graves disease. CDR3-region Arm-PCR and iRepertoire HTBI primers produced the TCR beta libraries. TCRdb itself ran the multiplex PCR reads through MiXCR, one entry per CDR3 protein. In the table there are 550,000 or so distinct CDR3 sequences, about 11% of which are singletons. The CDR3 is 15 amino acids. V was shortened by 0 bases and J by 5 bases, with 11 bases between the two germline ends. Germline V gene data show CDR1 as SGDLS and CDR2 as YYNGEE. Time point reported: newly diagnosed GD, antithyroid drugs for less than 3 months. Scientists built the TCR library using RNA that was extracted from PBMCs. In its sample, this clonotype was seen many times. This sample was shared with a second study, whose subject was T cells in Graves' hyperthyroidism and ophthalmopathy.

The receptor was derived from a woman between 25 and 40 years old with Graves disease. V usage is TRBV9 and J usage is TRBJ2-2; D unclear. Sample: peripheral blood mononuclear cells (PBMCs), taken at new diagnosis, from a patient treated with antithyroid drugs. The CDR3 spells CASSVGPKSTGELFF. CDR3 DNA: TGTGCCAGCAGCGTAGGACCAAAATCAACCGGGGAGCTGTTTTTT.